Listed here are 4 T cell receptor beta chains from one sample, sequenced in a study of CD8 T cells in Susac syndrome. When the RNA was reverse transcribed, random hexamers were used with an input of roughly 0.45 to 1 ug. TCRdb reprocessed the immunoSEQ multiplex PCR reads with MiXCR, giving one entry per CDR3 protein. This sample has roughly 110,000 distinct CDR3 sequences, with less than 95% found just once. Sequencing was done on a sample of CD8+ T cells from PBMCs. The receptors come from a human donor with Susac syndrome.

The rearrangement joins TRBV20-1 to TRBJ1-1, with TRBD1 matching over 10 bases. The CDR3 is made up of 15 amino acids. From germline, CDR1 is DFQATT and CDR2 SNEGSKA (reference sequence). V shed 3 bases and J 5 bases; nucleotides not matched to a gene: 9. The CDR3 DNA sequence: TGCAGTGCTAGTAGGGACAGGGGTTCTGGAACTGAAGCTTTCTTT. This sequence encodes CSASRDRGSGTEAFF.

J is TRBJ1-6 and V is TRBV7-8, with D possibly being TRBD1 (5 bases). The germline V and J ends were trimmed by 3 bases and 5 bases, with 14 bases remaining between them. Germline assignment: CDR1 SGHVS and CDR2 FQNEAQ. The CDR3 spans 16 residues. CDR3 amino acids: CASSFRRQPDNSPLHF. The CDR3 DNA follows: TGTGCCAGCAGCTTTAGGCGACAGCCAGATAATTCACCCCTCCACTTT. Drawing the rest from reference TRBV7-8 and TRBJ1-6, the complete variable domain is GAGVSQSPRYKVAKRGQDVALRCDPISGHVSLFWYQQALGQGPEFLTYFQNEAQLDKSGLPSDRFFAERPEGSVSTLKIQRTQQEDSAVYLCASSFRRQPDNSPLHFGNGTRLTVT.

The gene calls are TRBV4-3 and TRBJ2-3, with D tentatively TRBD1 (5 bases). The V gene lost 0 bases and the J gene lost 6 bases, with 13 bases spanning the gap. The CDR3 length is 15 residues. Germline lookup yields CDR1 LGHNA and CDR2 YSLEER. DNA for the CDR3: TGCGCCAGCAGCCAAGATACCCCACACAGGGATACGCAGTATTTT. Amino acid sequence: CASSQDTPHRDTQYF.

Only a few counts were recorded for this clonotype. The chain joins TRBV9 to TRBJ1-1, with D perhaps matching TRBD1 (5 bases). Looked up from germline, CDR1 is SGDLS and CDR2 is YYNGEE. V was clipped by 8 bases and J by 4 bases, with 12 bases between them. This CDR3 is 12 amino acids long. The CDR3 loop reads CASSVGGTEAFF. The CDR3 DNA reads TGTGCCAGTTCTGTGGGGGGCACTGAAGCTTTCTTT.